The clone carrying this T cell receptor (beta chain) was counted at least ten times. Its target is unknown. V dropped 4 bases and J dropped 0; count of bases not matched to a gene: 4. There are 15 residues in the CDR3. CDR1 is SGHRS, CDR2 YFSETQ, per germline. Using its own MiXCR run on the RT-PCR reads, TCRdb lists one record per CDR3 protein. There are more than 400,000 distinct CDR3 sequences in the sample; roughly 7.6% occur only once, and around 14% lies in the top ten. These data come from a study of response to subunit inactivated influenza vaccine. The study's findings and limits: There was a suggestion from the authors that each seasonal influenza vaccination recruits few new T cells.

The TCR comes from a man aged 45-69 years who received an inactivated influenza vaccine. Sequencing was performed on PBMCs from blood, taken less than 25 months after vaccination. The chain couples TRBV5-1 to TRBJ2-1; 7 bases line up with TRBD2. The CDR3 sequence: CASSLGGDSYNEQFF. CDR3 DNA: TGCGCCAGCAGCCTGGGGGGGGACTCCTACAATGAGCAGTTCTTC.